This TCR beta chain originates from a study of control samples from healthy donors and cancer patients. TCRdb keeps only in-frame clones here, not all; method: immunoSEQ multiplex PCR. The table has fewer than 200,000 clones, 93% seen once. This clone has only one observation. Germline CDR1 and CDR2: SNHLY and FYNNEI. The trim removed 6 bases at V and 2 bases at J, leaving 15 bases unmatched. The CDR3 has 17 residues. Source material: blood. The clonotype originates from a woman aged 60-75 years in good health. J is TRBJ2-7 and V is TRBV2; TRBD2 agrees at 8 bases. The CDR3 sequence is CASSGLSGGRRPYEQYF. DNA of the CDR3: TGTGCCAGCAGCGGACTTTCGGGAGGGAGAAGGCCCTACGAGCAGTACTTC.